Shown below are 18 T cell receptor beta chains from a single sample sequenced in a study of OX40 agonist ivuxolimab in advanced cancers. The assay was immunoSEQ multiplex PCR, and TCRdb's table has in-frame clones only and misses some. The sample holds tens of thousands of clones, about 80% seen once. The sample in question was CD4+ or CD8+ T cells sorted from blood, obtained in a trial of the OX40 agonist ivuxolimab. The receptors were gathered from an adult with an advanced solid tumor such as melanoma, head and neck, liver or kidney cancer.

The CDR3 is CASSPSQGRAGNTIYF. DNA for the CDR3: TGTGCCAGCAGCCCATCCCAGGGTCGGGCTGGAAACACCATATATTTT. The chain employs TRBV7-8 and TRBJ1-3, with TRBD1 as a possible D gene (5 bases). Trimming stripped 5 bases from V and 2 bases from J, with 16 bases between. Per the germline V gene, CDR1 is SGHVS and CDR2 is FQNEAQ. CDR3 length: 16 residues.

The chain couples TRBV18 to TRBJ2-7; a weak D match, TRBD1 (5 bases). Trimming took off 1 base at V and 1 base at J, with 14 bases between the two ends. Germline CDR1 is KGHSH and CDR2 is LQKENI. The CDR3 consists of 16 residues. The CDR3 region is CASSPRAGFPSYEQYF. The CDR3 DNA reads TGTGCCAGCTCACCACGTGCAGGGTTTCCTTCCTACGAGCAGTACTTC.

This chain uses TRBV5-1 with TRBJ1-3; D unclear. There are 13 residues in the CDR3. Trimming shortened V by 4 bases and J by 5 bases, and 10 bases separated the two germline ends. Germline lookup yields CDR1 SGHRS and CDR2 YFSETQ. The CDR3 nucleotides are TGCGCCAGCAGCGCAAATATGAGAAACACCATATATTTT. The encoded protein is CASSANMRNTIYF.

The chain links TRBV7-8 to TRBJ2-2, with D possibly being TRBD1 or TRBD2 (6 bases each). The germline V and J ends were trimmed by 3 bases and 2 bases, with 10 bases remaining between them. CDR1 is SGHVS, CDR2 FQNEAQ, per germline. This CDR3 has 15 amino acids. CDR3 DNA sequence: TGTGCCAGCAGCTTCTGGGGGGCAAACACCGGGGAGCTGTTTTTT. It specifies CASSFWGANTGELFF.

The genes are TRBV7-2 and TRBJ2-1, with D possibly being TRBD2 (7 bases). The germline CDR1 and CDR2 sequences are SGHTA and FQGNSA. The CDR3 totals 16 residues. The V end was cut by 5 bases, the J end by 8 bases, with 22 bases between. The CDR3 loop reads CASSPATSRRGDEQFF. For the CDR3, the DNA is TGTGCCAGCAGCCCCGCGACTAGCCGAAGGGGGGATGAGCAGTTCTTC.

There are a few counts of this clone. The chain combines TRBV6-1 with TRBJ1-2, with TRBD1 identical over 8 bases. The CDR3 is 18 residues long. Germline CDR1 MNHNS, CDR2 SASEGT. The V segment lost 0 bases and the J segment 4 bases; nucleotides outside the gene matches: 13. The CDR3 region is CASSEAVLGAGGLYGYTF. In DNA, the CDR3 is TGTGCCAGCAGTGAAGCCGTATTGGGGGCAGGGGGCCTCTATGGCTACACCTTC.

The chain recombines TRBV29-1 with TRBJ2-2, with 9 bases lining up with TRBD2. V gave up 5 bases and J gave up 5 bases; unmatched junction bases: 6. The CDR3 covers 14 residues. Germline V gives CDR1 SQVTM, CDR2 ANQGSEA. The CDR3: CSVLAGYGTGELFF. The CDR3 DNA reads TGCAGCGTTCTAGCGGGGTACGGAACCGGGGAGCTGTTTTTT.

CDR3 nucleotide sequence: TGCGCCAGCAGCTCAAGACAAGCCCCCGACTCTTCCGGGGAGCTGTTTTTT. This sequence encodes CASSSRQAPDSSGELFF. This chain links TRBV5-1 with TRBJ2-2; D remains unclear. Between the trimmed V and J ends, which lost 3 bases and 6 bases, there was a span of 21 bases. This CDR3 is built from 17 residues. Germline-derived CDR1 and CDR2 are SGHRS and YFSETQ. Supplemented by reference TRBV5-1 and TRBJ2-2, the full variable domain reads KAGVTQTPRYLIKTRGQQVTLSCSPISGHRSVSWYQQTPGQGLQFLFEYFSETQRNKGNFPGRFSGRQFSNSRSEMNVSTLELGDSALYLCASSSRQAPDSSGELFFGEGSRLTVL.

V gene TRBV6-1 combines with J gene TRBJ2-5; D is uncertain. Judging by the DNA end, TRBJ2-7 fits better; the J call may be wrong. The CDR3 runs 11 residues. Germline V gene lookup returns CDR1 MNHNS and CDR2 SASEGT. Here the CDR3 reads CASSDLYEQYF. The CDR3 DNA reads TGTGCCAGCAGTGATCTGTACGAGCAGTACTTC.

The rearrangement links TRBV28 to TRBJ2-7, with 9 bases matching TRBD1. CDR3 length equals 14 residues. The germline CDR1 and CDR2 sequences are MDHEN and SYDVKM. Trimming at V came to 4 bases and at J to 3 bases, leaving 4 bases not matched to a gene. The CDR3 reads CASSSGQGLYEQYF. In DNA form, the CDR3 reads TGTGCCAGCAGTTCGGGACAGGGACTCTACGAGCAGTACTTC.

This chain connects TRBV6-5 to TRBJ1-5; 7 nucleotides line up with TRBD1. V lost 6 bases to trimming and J lost 3 bases; unmatched junction nucleotides: 5. The CDR3 consists of 14 residues. The germline gives CDR1 MNHEY, CDR2 SVGAGI. CDR3: CASRSGQPNQPQHF. In nucleotides, the CDR3 is TGTGCCAGCAGGTCGGGACAGCCCAATCAGCCCCAGCATTTT.

V is TRBV28 and J is TRBJ1-1; 7 bases fit TRBD1. This CDR3 contains 15 residues. V shed 6 bases and J 4 bases; nucleotides not matched to a gene: 11. CDR1 is MDHEN and CDR2 is SYDVKM in the germline V gene. CDR3 in DNA: TGTGCCAGCAGCATTTTAACAGGGGTGAGCACTGAAGCTTTCTTT. This codes for CASSILTGVSTEAFF.

V is TRBV19 and J is TRBJ1-3; 7 positions match TRBD1. The CDR3 is 12 amino acids. Germline CDR1 is LNHDA and CDR2 is SQIVND (reference sequence). Trimming took 10 bases from V and 3 from J; bases not matched to a gene: 3. This CDR3 reads CATQGLGNTIYF. In DNA, the CDR3 is TGTGCCACACAGGGGCTTGGAAACACCATATATTTT. The full variable domain, rest sourced from reference TRBV19 and TRBJ1-3, is DGGITQSPKYLFRKEGQNVTLSCEQNLNHDAMYWYRQDPGQGLRLIYYSQIVNDFQKGDIAEGYSVSREKKESFPLTVTSAQKNPTAFYLCATQGLGNTIYFGEGSWLTVV.

The V call is TRBV5-1, the J call TRBJ2-3; D remains unclear. V lost 4 bases and J lost 2, with 14 bases in between. This CDR3 is built from 15 residues. Germline V gene lookup returns CDR1 SGHRS and CDR2 YFSETQ. The DNA of the CDR3 is TGCGCCAGCAGCGGAGCCAGGCCTGACACAGATACGCAGTATTTT. Translation: CASSGARPDTDTQYF.

The chain employs TRBV2 and TRBJ2-2; 7 nucleotides line up with TRBD1. The CDR3 covers 15 residues. Germline trimming cut 6 bases from V and 8 bases from J; bases unmatched to any gene: 12. Germline V lookup: CDR1 SNHLY, CDR2 FYNNEI. CDR3 sequence reads: CASRVRGQQWGELFF. CDR3 bases: TGTGCCAGCAGAGTAAGGGGACAGCAGTGGGGGGAGCTGTTTTTT.

The CDR3 loop reads CASSPTPQPTDTQYF. The CDR3 DNA reads as TGTGCCAGCAGCCCTACTCCCCAACCCACAGATACGCAGTATTTT. The J gene is TRBJ2-3, the V gene TRBV7-3; no reliable D call. The CDR3 sequence is 15 residues long. V lost 5 bases and J lost 2, with 14 bases in between. Germline-derived CDR1 and CDR2 are SGHTA and FQGTGA.

A single count supports this clone. The chain is built from TRBV14 and TRBJ2-5; weak D call: TRBD2 (5 bases). Germline V gene sequence: CDR1 SGHDN, CDR2 FVKESK. This CDR3 is built from 13 residues. V was cut by 1 base and J by 4 bases, with 7 bases left in between. CDR3 sequence (DNA): TGTGCCAGCAGCCAAGGGACTTCAGAGACCCAGTACTTC. Translating it yields CASSQGTSETQYF.

The chain combines TRBV6-5 with TRBJ1-1; D might be TRBD1 (5 bases). CDR3 length: 15 amino acids. The V end was cut by 7 bases, the J end by 3 bases, with 18 bases between. CDR1 is MNHEY and CDR2 is SVGAGI in the germline V gene. The CDR3 spells CASKMSGRSDTEAFF. CDR3 coding DNA: TGTGCCAGCAAGATGTCAGGGAGGTCGGACACTGAAGCTTTCTTT.